Listed below are T cell receptor beta chains from one sample, sequenced in a study of T cells after posttransplantation cyclophosphamide. The repertoire was sequenced with immunoSEQ multiplex PCR; TCRdb's copy has only in-frame clones and lacks some. This sample has about 52,000 clones; around 94% occur once, and the top ten carry approximately 2.8%. Sequencing was performed on PBMCs. The receptors shown here come from a woman aged 25-40 years in good health and a related stem cell transplant donor. The CDR3 runs from the conserved cysteine through the conserved F or W.

j_call | v_call | cdr3_aa
TRBJ2-7 | TRBV10-3 | CAISFALTGVVKEQYF
TRBJ1-1 | TRBV5-6 | CASSSGERPEAFF
TRBJ1-5 | TRBV19 | CASSREIGQPQHF
TRBJ2-3 | TRBV7-2 | CASSSGLAGGTDTQYF
TRBJ2-3 | TRBV19 | CASSYTDTQYF
TRBJ2-1 | TRBV14 | CASSQDLARDYNEQFF
TRBJ1-6 | TRBV6-1 | CASSVLGQGRNSPLHF
TRBJ1-2 | TRBV4-3 | CASRQYAGTANYGYTF
TRBJ2-5 | TRBV7-2 | CASSLGAGAETQYF
TRBJ2-5 | TRBV5-1 | CASSRGLAGGKQETQYF
TRBJ2-3 | TRBV5-1 | CASSQRQGPDTQYF
TRBJ1-2 | TRBV7-2 | CASSFGQGMYGYTF
TRBJ1-6 | TRBV7-2 | CASSPTGAGVGTPLHF
TRBJ2-5 | TRBV7-2 | CASSLALRAGGETQYF
TRBJ2-6 | TRBV11-2 | CASRASGDSGANVLTF
TRBJ1-2 | TRBV15 | CATSRDLATGGYGYTF
TRBJ2-1 | TRBV11-1 | CASSPSDRTYNEQFF
TRBJ2-1 | TRBV5-1 | CASSMGTGDNEQFF
TRBJ1-4 | TRBV27 | CASSPSGVQVLFF
TRBJ1-6 | TRBV5-1 | CASSLGQGPNSPLHF
TRBJ1-6 | TRBV9 | CASSPTGAGSPLHF
TRBJ2-7 | TRBV10-3 | CAISDKDRGFLYEQYF
TRBJ1-2 | TRBV27 | CASSLSGTGGYTF
TRBJ1-6 | TRBV6-1 | CASSASGGRNSPLHF
TRBJ2-1 | TRBV4-3 | CARREKSGQGAGEQFF
TRBJ2-1 | TRBV7-9 | CAGSLLGNEQFF
TRBJ2-5 | TRBV7-2 | CASRRDRANQETQYF
TRBJ2-7 | TRBV4-3 | CASSLGTGSYEQYF
TRBJ2-7 | TRBV7-8 | CASSLDLYEQYF
TRBJ1-5 | TRBV4-2 | CASSPDRGSNQPQHF
TRBJ2-1 | TRBV4-2 | CASSQETRASNEQFF
TRBJ1-6 | TRBV5-1 | CASSSRTGMANSPLHF
TRBJ1-6 | TRBV28 | CACRDRSNSPLHF
TRBJ2-7 | TRBV4-1 | CASSRAGTGKTYEQYF
TRBJ1-4 | TRBV6-5 | CASSFTTVPNEKLFF
TRBJ1-2 | TRBV6-5 | CASSYLTSYGYTF
TRBJ1-5 | TRBV19 | CASSIDLWAGNQPQHF
TRBJ1-6 | TRBV9 | CASSVDGTGDSPLHF
TRBJ2-1 | TRBV5-1 | CASSQGQGLGNEQFF
TRBJ1-2 | TRBV5-4 | CASSYGGDYGYTF
TRBJ1-6 | TRBV19 | CASSQGTGALGALHF
TRBJ1-1 | TRBV18 | CASSPRTGVNTEAFF
TRBJ2-3 | TRBV5-1 | CASKTGGTDTQYF
TRBJ1-2 | TRBV5-6 | CASSFPRGQGDYGYTF
TRBJ2-1 | TRBV7-9 | CATWTSGGDRDEQFF
TRBJ2-3 | TRBV6-5 | CASTEQGLDTQYF
TRBJ2-3 | TRBV4-3 | CASSQDMGGRADTQYF
TRBJ1-1 | TRBV6-6 | CASSPWTGAPNTEAFF
TRBJ2-2 | TRBV19 | CASSIYSGGELFF
TRBJ1-1 | TRBV10-3 | CATTEIGWTGEAFF
TRBJ2-1 | TRBV4-3 | CASSLIGTGYNEQFF
TRBJ1-4 | TRBV18 | CASSPGQDNEKLFF
TRBJ2-3 | TRBV5-4 | CASSGGADTQYF
TRBJ1-2 | TRBV30 | CAWSVRGDGYTF
TRBJ1-2 | TRBV7-2 | CASSLVPGYGYTF